This passage covers 3 T cell receptor beta chains from one sample sequenced in a study of blood T cell repertoires in COVID-19. The repertoire was sequenced with immunoSEQ multiplex PCR; TCRdb's copy has only in-frame clones and lacks some. This sample carries roughly 60,000 clones, about two thirds of them seen once, and the ten largest clones take around 4.8%. Sequencing was done on a sample of peripheral blood. All receptors derive from a woman in her 70s with COVID-19, enrolled during active disease.

The gene calls are TRBV19 and TRBJ1-6, with 8 bases aligning to TRBD1. CDR3 size: 14 residues. V shed 11 bases, J shed 4 bases, and the junction held 7 bases outside the gene matches. Per the germline V gene, CDR1 is LNHDA and CDR2 is SQIVND (reference sequence). This CDR3 is CAAGGKGYNSPLHF. In DNA form, the CDR3 reads TGTGCCGCAGGGGGCAAGGGTTATAATTCACCCCTCCACTTT.

The chain carries TRBV6-6 and TRBJ2-4; D not certain. This CDR3 region has 16 residues. V was pared by 2 bases and J by 5 bases, with 16 bases between. Germline V CDR1 and CDR2: MNHNY, SVGAGI (reference sequence). Here the CDR3 DNA reads TGTGCCAGCAGTTACAACCCACGTGCGAATGAAAACATTCAGTACTTC. This encodes CASSYNPRANENIQYF.

The V gene is TRBV9, the J gene TRBJ1-2, with TRBD1 matching over 9 bases. From germline, CDR1 is SGDLS and CDR2 YYNGEE. The CDR3 covers 15 residues. After removal of 2 bases from V and 4 bases from J, the junction contained 6 bases not matched to a gene. The CDR3: CASSVTGGAGYGYTF. CDR3 coding DNA: TGTGCCAGCAGCGTTACAGGGGGCGCTGGCTATGGCTACACCTTC. Variable domain in full (rest from reference TRBV9 and TRBJ1-2): DSGVTQTPKHLITATGQRVTLRCSPRSGDLSVYWYQQSLDQGLQFLIQYYNGEERAKGNILERFSAQQFPDLHSELNLSSLELGDSALYFCASSVTGGAGYGYTFGSGTRLTVV.